This T cell receptor (beta chain) was identified in a study of shared clonotypes between healthy human individuals. Study findings and constraints: For naive CD4 cells, around 5% of clonotypes were shared across a few donors.

The assay ran at deep level. Replicate PCRs run on sorted subsets employed approximately 0.2 ug DNA, 25,000 to 35,000 T cell genomes. Method: immunoSEQ multiplex PCR; TCRdb's copy keeps in-frame clones and lacks some. Of about 2.1 million clones in the sample, around 93% were seen once. For this clone: No antigen is known for it.

CD8 cells classed as naive were CD45RO-negative and positively selected for CCR7, excluding terminally differentiated effector memory CD45RA+ cells. V lost 0 bases to trimming and J lost 4 bases, with 11 bases between them. The length of the CDR3 is 15 residues. Germline values: CDR1 SGHDT, CDR2 YYEEEE. The chain combines TRBV5-6 with TRBJ1-5; D uncertain. Input material: naive CD8+ T cells from PBMCs. This clonotype was obtained from a man aged 18 to 30 in good health. Some clones in this sample may be carry-over from other donors' samples. The CDR3 DNA reads TGTGCCAGCAGCTTGGCCGGGGTAGGAAATCAGCCCCAGCATTTT. Protein product: CASSLAGVGNQPQHF.